The source of this T cell receptor beta chain is a study of vaccination and CD4 T cells after COVID-19. Noted treatment: roughly 10-day PBMC culture with coronavirus spike peptide pools or control peptides (ViraFEST assay). An Oncomine TCR Beta short-read assay was used to sequence the DNA from cultured CD4+ T cells. TCRdb re-called the PCR reads through MiXCR, storing one row per CDR3 protein. The table has about 19,000 distinct CDR3 sequences, 53% seen once. The CDR3 runs to 13 residues. The germline V gene encodes CDR1 SEHNR and CDR2 FQNEAQ (reference sequence). Deletions cut 3 bases from V and 2 bases from J, with 7 bases between. On this clonotype: Its antigen remains unknown.

This clonotype was obtained from a human donor who had recovered from COVID-19. The specimen comprised CD4+ T cells from blood, cultured in vitro, sampled before SARS-CoV-2 vaccination. The chain has TRBV7-9 and TRBJ1-2, with D possibly TRBD1 on 5 matching bases. CDR3 amino acids: CASSFGTNYGYTF. The CDR3, as DNA: TGTGCCAGCAGCTTCGGGACGAACTATGGCTACACCTTC.